The 15 T cell receptor beta chains presented below share a single source sample, sequenced in a study of blood T cell repertoires in COVID-19 (TCRdb year 2020). The method was the immunoSEQ multiplex PCR assay. The immuneACCESS repertoire file appears here via TCRdb, limited to in-frame rearrangements. These files lack a portion of the clones; in checked studies, under half of the deficit traces to unresolved V genes, and the cause of the others is not known. The table for this sample lists 25,000 to 30,000 clones; 70% to 90% of them were counted only once. Approximately 16% of the sample goes to the ten largest clones. The specimen sequenced was peripheral blood. The receptors come from a human donor in a cohort sampled during active COVID-19.

This chain joins TRBV29-1 and TRBJ1-2, with D possibly matching TRBD1 (5 bases). V dropped 2 bases and J dropped 2 bases, with 18 bases sitting between them. This CDR3 has 16 residues. Per germline, CDR1 SQVTM and CDR2 ANQGSEA. In DNA, the CDR3 is TGCAGCGTTGAACGGTCGGAAGGGGTAGAGAACTATGGCTACACCTTC. Its translation: CSVERSEGVENYGYTF. Looking up the rest from reference TRBV29-1 and TRBJ1-2 gives the full variable domain: SAVISQKPSRDICQRGTSLTIQCQVDSQVTMMFWYRQQPGQSLTLIATANQGSEATYESGFVIDKFPISRPNLTFSTLTVSNMSPEDSSIYLCSVERSEGVENYGYTFGSGTRLTVV.

The V gene is TRBV7-8, the J gene TRBJ1-2; 11 bases map to TRBD1. Per germline, CDR1 SGHVS and CDR2 FQNEAQ. V was clipped by 5 bases and J by 5 bases; unmatched bases: 4. This CDR3 has 14 residues. The CDR3 coding sequence is TGTGCCAGCAGCGGCCGGGACAGGGGGTATGGCTACACCTTC. Its translation: CASSGRDRGYGYTF.

V usage is TRBV6-5 and J usage is TRBJ1-5; possibly TRBD1 for D (5 bases). Germline values: CDR1 MNHEY, CDR2 SVGAGI. This CDR3 region has 15 residues. V lost 6 bases and J lost 9, with 21 bases in between. The DNA of the CDR3 is TGTGCCAGCAGCCCGGGGGGGGATCGTTATGGGCCCCAGCATTTT. Translation gives CASSPGGDRYGPQHF.

The chain has TRBV5-3 and TRBJ2-1, with a possible D match to TRBD1 (5 bases). TRBV5-3 is placed among ORFs of uncertain function. This CDR3 is 15 amino acids long. Trimming removed 1 base from V and 8 bases from J, with 16 bases in between. The DNA for the CDR3 is TGTGCCAGAAGCTTGACCGGGCCAGGGATCCATGAGCAGTTCTTC. Translating it yields CARSLTGPGIHEQFF.

This chain links TRBV4-1 with TRBJ2-3; TRBD2 aligns across 7 bases. The V segment lost 1 base and the J segment 3 bases; nucleotides outside the gene matches: 7. In germline, CDR1 is MGHRA, CDR2 YSYEKL. The length of the CDR3 is 16 residues. DNA of the CDR3: TGCGCCAGCAGCCAAGGAGCGGGATACGAGACAGATACGCAGTATTTT. This codes for CASSQGAGYETDTQYF.

The chain links TRBV12-5 to TRBJ2-2, with 8 bases matching TRBD1. CDR3 length: 20 residues. Trimming removed 4 bases from V and 0 bases from J; junction bases left unmatched: 16. Per the germline V gene, CDR1 is LGHNT and CDR2 is FRNRAP. The CDR3 DNA follows: TGTGCTAGTGGTTCCCACCGGGACAGGTCACTTAGTACGAACACCGGGGAGCTGTTTTTT. It specifies CASGSHRDRSLSTNTGELFF.

V and J are TRBV6-5 and TRBJ2-7; TRBD1 matches at 7 bases. Germline-derived CDR1 and CDR2 are MNHEY and SVGAGI. V was clipped by 5 bases and J by 6 bases; unmatched bases: 10. The CDR3 runs 14 residues. CDR3 DNA sequence: TGTGCCAGCAGTCCTATGGACAGGTTTGGCGAGCAGTACTTC. This encodes CASSPMDRFGEQYF.

This sequence joins TRBV12-5 and TRBJ2-5, with TRBD2 matching 8 bases. In germline, CDR1 is LGHNT, CDR2 FRNRAP. The V and J ends lost 1 base and 2 bases, in that order; junction bases with no gene match: 9. CDR3 size: 17 residues. CDR3 protein: CASGLGLTSDPQETQYF. CDR3 nucleotides: TGTGCTAGTGGTTTGGGACTGACTAGCGACCCACAAGAGACCCAGTACTTC.

The CDR3 DNA reads as TGTGCCAGTAGGTTACAGGGGGCGAACACTGAAGCTTTCTTT. Protein: CASRLQGANTEAFF. The chain couples TRBV19 to TRBJ1-1, with 9 bases aligning to TRBD1. The V segment lost 6 bases and the J segment 1 base; nucleotides outside the gene matches: 3. Germline V CDR1 and CDR2: LNHDA, SQIVND (reference sequence). The CDR3 contains 14 residues.

The chain's CDR3 is CASSHLQYQETQYF. CDR3 in DNA: TGTGCCAGCAGCCATTTACAGTACCAAGAGACCCAGTACTTC. The V and J genes are TRBV7-2 and TRBJ2-5; D unclear. This CDR3 has 14 residues. CDR1 is SGHTA and CDR2 is FQGNSA in the germline V gene. Trimming stripped 5 bases from V and 0 bases from J, with 10 bases between.

V gene TRBV11-1 combines with J gene TRBJ2-1; possible D gene TRBD2, 6 bases. V was clipped by 5 bases and J by 5 bases, with 13 bases between them. This CDR3 region has 14 residues. Germline loops: CDR1 SGHAT, CDR2 FQDESV (reference sequence). The CDR3 is CASSPRGNHNEQFF. The CDR3 nucleotides read TGTGCCAGCAGCCCCCGGGGGAACCACAATGAGCAGTTCTTC.

The chain is built from TRBV19 and TRBJ1-4, with 10 bases that match TRBD1. J gave up 2 bases and V 2 bases, and 8 bases lay outside the gene matches. CDR3 length: 18 residues. Looked up from germline, CDR1 is LNHDA and CDR2 is SQIVND (reference sequence). The CDR3 nucleotides read TGTGCCAGTAGTATAACCGGGACAGGGGAGGCGACTAATGAAAAACTGTTTTTT. As protein: CASSITGTGEATNEKLFF.

The genes are TRBV3-1 (or the pseudogene TRBV3-2) and TRBJ1-1, with 8 bases aligning to TRBD1. V trimming: 1 base; J trimming: 0 bases; junction bases outside the gene matches: 13. Germline CDR1 LGHDT, CDR2 YNNKEL (reference sequence). This CDR3 is 19 amino acids long. CDR3 sequence: CASSQGWTGNSPLNTEAFF. In DNA, the CDR3 is TGTGCCAGCAGCCAAGGGTGGACAGGGAATAGCCCACTGAACACTGAAGCTTTCTTT.

The gene calls are TRBV6-4 and TRBJ2-1, with 8 positions matching TRBD2. Unmatched junction bases numbered 4, after V lost 2 bases and J lost 7 bases. The CDR3 covers 14 residues. Germline V lookup: CDR1 MRHNA, CDR2 SNTAGT. Here the CDR3 reads CASSDHGGVNEQFF. The CDR3 DNA reads as TGTGCCAGCAGTGACCACGGGGGGGTGAATGAGCAGTTCTTC.

V is TRBV6-6 and J is TRBJ2-7; TRBD1 matches at 7 bases. The CDR3 has 15 amino acids. J was trimmed by 5 bases and V by 0 bases; bases with no gene match: 7. The germline gives CDR1 MNHNY, CDR2 SVGAGI (reference sequence). Here the CDR3 DNA reads TGTGCCAGCAGTTACTCGGGGGACAGAAAGCACGAGCAGTACTTC. Translating it yields CASSYSGDRKHEQYF.